Below, 8 T cell receptor beta chains from the same sample are listed, as sequenced in a study of blood T cell repertoires in COVID-19. The method was immunoSEQ multiplex PCR; TCRdb's version includes in-frame clones alone and lacks a portion of them. The sample carries approximately 260,000 clones, 75% to 90% recorded once. The sequencing input was peripheral blood. The source is a woman in her fifties or sixties with active or convalescent COVID-19.

The rearrangement uses TRBV3-1 (or the pseudogene TRBV3-2) and TRBJ2-2, with 7 bases fitting TRBD2. The germline gives CDR1 LGHDT, CDR2 YNNKEL (reference sequence). V was pared by 5 bases and J by 0 bases, with 9 bases of the junction left unmatched. The CDR3 is 17 amino acids. The CDR3 DNA is TGTGCCAGCAGCGCCTACACGGGGGGAACGAACACCGGGGAGCTGTTTTTT. It encodes CASSAYTGGTNTGELFF.

The J gene is TRBJ1-5, the V gene TRBV7-9; no clear D gene. The germline V gene encodes CDR1 SEHNR and CDR2 FQNEAQ (reference sequence). Trimming took 5 bases from V and 3 from J, leaving 14 bases between them. This CDR3 comprises 15 residues. The CDR3 DNA sequence: TGTGCCAGCAGCCAAGGCGGGCTCTCCAATCAGCCCCAGCATTTT. This sequence encodes CASSQGGLSNQPQHF.

The DNA for the CDR3 is TGTGCCAGCAGCGCCCGGGGAGGGCCTCCCAGGGATGAGCAGTTCTTC. Its protein is CASSARGGPPRDEQFF. This sequence joins TRBV9 and TRBJ2-1; 7 nucleotides line up with TRBD2. Trimming cost V 3 bases and J 8 bases; bases outside gene matches: 14. Germline V gene sequence: CDR1 SGDLS, CDR2 YYNGEE. The CDR3 spans 16 residues.

The genes are TRBV3-1 (or the pseudogene TRBV3-2) and TRBJ2-1, with 9 bases lining up with TRBD2. The CDR3 extends over 18 amino acids. CDR1 and CDR2 (germline): LGHDT, YNNKEL (reference sequence). J was trimmed by 8 bases and V by 4 bases; bases with no gene match: 18. The CDR3 loop is CASSRTSIAGAASDEQFF. CDR3 nucleotide sequence: TGTGCCAGCAGCCGGACCTCAATAGCGGGGGCCGCGTCCGATGAGCAGTTCTTC.

The chain joins TRBV19 to TRBJ1-6; a weak D match, TRBD1 (5 bases). Germline V CDR1 and CDR2: LNHDA, SQIVND (reference sequence). Deletions cut 0 bases from V and 4 bases from J, with 7 bases between. The CDR3 contains 15 residues. CDR3 in DNA: TGTGCCAGTAGTATAGACGGGGGTTATAATTCACCCCTCCACTTT. Translated, it gives CASSIDGGYNSPLHF.

This sequence joins TRBV9 and TRBJ1-2, with D possibly matching TRBD1 (5 bases). CDR1 is SGDLS, CDR2 YYNGEE, per germline. V gave up 4 bases and J gave up 6 bases, with 16 bases separating them. CDR3 length: 14 residues. The CDR3 DNA reads as TGTGCCAGCAGCCTTAGGGGCCAGGGCCATGGCTACACCTTC. As protein: CASSLRGQGHGYTF.

The chain combines TRBV18 with TRBJ1-2; D is unresolved. Germline assignment: CDR1 KGHSH and CDR2 LQKENI. This CDR3 is built from 15 residues. The ends were cut back, 0 bases at V and 3 bases at J, with 11 bases in the middle. In nucleotides, the CDR3 is TGTGCCAGCTCACCACCTTCAGGTCTCGACTATGGCTACACCTTC. Translated: CASSPPSGLDYGYTF.

This chain links TRBV7-3 with TRBJ2-1; the match to TRBD1 covers 7 bases. The CDR3 covers 14 residues. V lost 3 bases to trimming and J lost 6 bases; unmatched junction nucleotides: 5. Germline CDR1 is SGHTA and CDR2 is FQGTGA. The CDR3 DNA reads TGTGCCAGCAGCTTGGGACAGAGGGTCAATGAGCAGTTCTTC. Its protein product is CASSLGQRVNEQFF.